This is a list of T cell receptor beta chains from one sample in a study of blood T cell repertoires in COVID-19. The repertoire was sequenced with immunoSEQ multiplex PCR; TCRdb's copy has only in-frame clones and lacks some. The sample yields roughly 500,000 clones, approximately 88% seen once. Sequencing used PBMCs or T cells enriched from blood (not recorded which). These TCRs come from a woman aged 40 to 50 who had recovered from COVID-19. Both conserved end residues are part of each CDR3.

J gene,V gene,CDR3 protein
TRBJ1-4,TRBV19,CASSLRGANEKLFF
TRBJ2-7,TRBV11-3,CASSSSTLSGRAF
TRBJ2-1,TRBV30,CAWSVSHNEQFF
TRBJ1-6,TRBV19,CASSIADINSPLHF
TRBJ2-1,TRBV5-1,CASSLPLAGGGNEQFF
TRBJ1-1,TRBV5-1,CASSLSNSEAFF
TRBJ1-6,TRBV5-1,CASSDRANNSPLHF
TRBJ2-3,TRBV5-1,CASSRLAGGSTDTQYF
TRBJ2-7,TRBV2,CASSVQGFYEQYF
TRBJ1-2,TRBV7-2,CASSWTAYGYTF
TRBJ1-1,TRBV20-1,CSAYEGREGFF
TRBJ1-1,TRBV12-3/TRBV12-4,CASTLYMVTEAFF
TRBJ2-1,TRBV4-3,CASSQDPWRTSFSYNEQFF
TRBJ1-1,TRBV4-1,CASSQDQQPVTEAFF
TRBJ1-4,TRBV2,CASRRDRVEKLFF
TRBJ2-7,TRBV11-3,CASSSPGQSYEQYF
TRBJ2-4,TRBV10-1,CASSPMRAENIQYF
TRBJ1-5,TRBV7-9,CASSSDSRNQPQHF
TRBJ1-1,TRBV28,CASSLGGLGDTEAFF
TRBJ1-2,TRBV7-8,CASSFKGGPTNYGYTF
TRBJ2-7,TRBV10-2,CASAPSTGKQYF
TRBJ2-3,TRBV10-1,CASSDIGLAGDTQYF
TRBJ1-5,TRBV12-3/TRBV12-4,CASSLRDNQPQHF
TRBJ2-1,TRBV19,CASNLGQIHNEQFF
TRBJ1-3,TRBV7-2,CASSLYGVGGNTIYF
TRBJ1-2,TRBV10-2,CASGELANYGYTF
TRBJ1-2,TRBV5-1,CASSLAATGGHGYTF
TRBJ2-2,TRBV7-9,CASTVGRGKSSGELFF
TRBJ1-3,TRBV7-2,CASSLGIAGGHGNTIYF
TRBJ1-5,TRBV28,CASSALNQPQHF